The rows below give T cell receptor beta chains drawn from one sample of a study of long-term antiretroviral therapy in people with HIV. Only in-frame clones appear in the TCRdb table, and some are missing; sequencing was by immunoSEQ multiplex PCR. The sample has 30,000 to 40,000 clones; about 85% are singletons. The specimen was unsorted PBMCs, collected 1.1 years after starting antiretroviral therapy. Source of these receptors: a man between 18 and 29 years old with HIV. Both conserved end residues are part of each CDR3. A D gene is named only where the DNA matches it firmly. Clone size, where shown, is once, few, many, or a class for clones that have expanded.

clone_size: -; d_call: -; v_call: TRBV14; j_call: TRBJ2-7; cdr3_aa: CASSQDRTVSYEQYF; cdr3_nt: TGTGCCAGCAGCCAAGATAGGACAGTCTCCTACGAGCAGTACTTC
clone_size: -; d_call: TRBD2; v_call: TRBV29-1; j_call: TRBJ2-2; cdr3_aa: CSVREGGREDTGELFF; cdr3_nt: TGCAGCGTAAGGGAGGGCGGGAGGGAAGACACCGGGGAGCTGTTTTTT
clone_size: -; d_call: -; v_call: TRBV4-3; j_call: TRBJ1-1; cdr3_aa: CASSQGMAGWTEAFF; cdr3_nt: TGCGCCAGCAGCCAGGGTATGGCGGGGTGGACTGAAGCTTTCTTT
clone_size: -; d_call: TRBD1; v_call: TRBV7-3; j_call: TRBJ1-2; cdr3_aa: CASSEDRVGNYGYTF; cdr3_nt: TGTGCCAGCAGCGAAGACAGGGTCGGTAACTATGGCTACACCTTC
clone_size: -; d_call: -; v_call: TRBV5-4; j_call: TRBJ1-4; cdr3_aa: CASSLKGSEKLFF; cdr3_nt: TGTGCCAGCAGCTTGAAAGGAAGTGAAAAACTGTTTTTT
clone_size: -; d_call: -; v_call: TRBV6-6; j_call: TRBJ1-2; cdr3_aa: CASRLGGPGGYTF; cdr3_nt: TGTGCCAGCAGACTTGGAGGGCCGGGGGGCTACACCTTC
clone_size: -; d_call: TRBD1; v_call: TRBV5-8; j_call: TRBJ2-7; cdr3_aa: CASSVRDRAPEQYF; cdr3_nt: TGTGCCAGCAGCGTCCGGGACAGGGCCCCCGAGCAGTACTTC
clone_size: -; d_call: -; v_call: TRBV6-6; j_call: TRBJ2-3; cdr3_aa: CATELEVTDTQYF; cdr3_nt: TGTGCCACCGAGCTAGAGGTCACAGATACGCAGTATTTT
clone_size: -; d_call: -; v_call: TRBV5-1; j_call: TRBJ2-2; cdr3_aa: CASKDLSNTGELFF; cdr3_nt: TGCGCCAGCAAGGATCTATCGAACACCGGGGAGCTGTTTTTT
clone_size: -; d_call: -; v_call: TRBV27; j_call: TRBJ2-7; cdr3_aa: CASSFQGAYEQYF; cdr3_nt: TGTGCCAGCAGTTTCCAGGGCGCCTACGAGCAGTACTTC
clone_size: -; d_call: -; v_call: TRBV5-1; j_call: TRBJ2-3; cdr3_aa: CASSLDSTDTQYF; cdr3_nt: TGCGCCAGCAGCTTGGACAGCACAGATACGCAGTATTTT
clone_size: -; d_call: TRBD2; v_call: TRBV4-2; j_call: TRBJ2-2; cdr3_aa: CASTRLAGDTGELFF; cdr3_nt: TGTGCCAGCACCCGACTAGCGGGTGACACCGGGGAGCTGTTTTTT
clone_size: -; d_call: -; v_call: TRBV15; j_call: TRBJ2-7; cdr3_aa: CATSRDPRAYEQYF; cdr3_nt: TGTGCCACCAGCAGAGACCCGCGGGCTTACGAGCAGTACTTC
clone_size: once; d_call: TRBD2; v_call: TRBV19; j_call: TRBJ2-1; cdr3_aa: CAVTSGGINEQFF; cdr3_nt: TGTGCCGTCACTAGCGGGGGGATCAATGAGCAGTTCTTC
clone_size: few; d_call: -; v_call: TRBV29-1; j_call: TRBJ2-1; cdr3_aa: CSGGQFNNEQFF; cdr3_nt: TGCAGCGGTGGACAGTTCAACAATGAGCAGTTCTTC
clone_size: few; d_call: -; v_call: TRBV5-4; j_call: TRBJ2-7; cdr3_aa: CASSVRDGSSYEQYF; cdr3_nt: TGTGCCAGCAGCGTCCGGGACGGGAGCTCCTACGAGCAGTACTTC
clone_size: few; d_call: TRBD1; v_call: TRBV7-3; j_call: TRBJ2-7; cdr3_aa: CASSEWTGAEQYF; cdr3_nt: TGTGCCAGCAGCGAGTGGACAGGGGCCGAGCAGTACTTC
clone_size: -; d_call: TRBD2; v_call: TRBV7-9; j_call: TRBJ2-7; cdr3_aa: CASSTLAGGPPSTKQYF; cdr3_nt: TGTGCCAGCAGCACGCTAGCGGGAGGGCCGCCGTCTACGAAGCAGTACTTC
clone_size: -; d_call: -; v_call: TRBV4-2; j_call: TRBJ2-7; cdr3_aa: CASSQALTGYEQYF; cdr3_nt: TGTGCCAGCAGCCAAGCCCTTACGGGTTACGAGCAGTACTTC
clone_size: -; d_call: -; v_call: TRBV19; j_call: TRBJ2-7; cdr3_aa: CARRRGRSQSYEQYF; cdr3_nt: TGTGCCAGAAGGCGTGGGAGGTCCCAAAGCTACGAGCAGTACTTC
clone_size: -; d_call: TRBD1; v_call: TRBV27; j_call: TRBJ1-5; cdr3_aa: CASSPRAAGGANQPQHF; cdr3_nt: TGTGCCAGCAGTCCCCGGGCGGCAGGGGGTGCTAATCAGCCCCAGCATTTT
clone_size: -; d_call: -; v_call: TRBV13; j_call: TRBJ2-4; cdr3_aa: CASSLYAGKNIQYF; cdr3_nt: TGTGCCAGCAGCTTATATGCAGGGAAAAACATTCAGTACTTC
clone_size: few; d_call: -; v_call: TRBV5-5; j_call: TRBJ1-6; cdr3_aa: CASSLQPSSYNSPLHF; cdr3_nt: TGTGCCAGCAGCTTACAGCCGAGCTCCTATAATTCACCCCTCCACTTT
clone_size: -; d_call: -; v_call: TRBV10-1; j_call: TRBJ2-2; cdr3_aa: CASSARRGTGELFF; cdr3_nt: TGCGCCAGCAGTGCTCGCAGGGGTACCGGGGAGCTGTTTTTT
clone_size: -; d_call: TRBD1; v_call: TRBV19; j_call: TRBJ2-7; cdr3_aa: CASSMGQGATYEQYF; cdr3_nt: TGTGCCAGTAGTATGGGGCAGGGGGCTACCTACGAGCAGTACTTC
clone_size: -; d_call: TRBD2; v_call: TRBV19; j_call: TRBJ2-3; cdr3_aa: CASSSSGMPDTQYF; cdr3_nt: TGTGCCAGTAGTTCTAGCGGGATGCCAGATACGCAGTATTTT
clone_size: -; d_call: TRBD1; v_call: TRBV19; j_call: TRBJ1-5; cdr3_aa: CASRPTGAQPQHF; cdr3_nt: TGTGCCAGTAGGCCTACAGGGGCCCAGCCCCAGCATTTT
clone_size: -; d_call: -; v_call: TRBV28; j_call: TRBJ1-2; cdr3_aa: CASWGRPNYGYTF; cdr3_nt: TGTGCCAGCTGGGGACGCCCTAACTATGGCTACACCTTC
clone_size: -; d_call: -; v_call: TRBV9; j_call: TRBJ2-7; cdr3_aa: CASSPAGGTQYYEQYF; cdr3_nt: TGTGCCAGCAGCCCAGCGGGCGGTACACAGTACTACGAGCAGTACTTC